A selection of T cell receptor beta chains follows, all from one sample in a study of blood T cell repertoires in COVID-19. Sequencing was performed with immunoSEQ multiplex PCR; in TCRdb, only in-frame clones are kept and a portion is missing. The sample lists 310,000 or so clones, about nine tenths occurring once. The source material was peripheral blood. The receptors here all came from a woman between 50 and 59 years old who had recovered from COVID-19. CDR3s include the opening cysteine and the closing phenylalanine or tryptophan. D genes are given only for firm matches. Some rows have no size entry. The others give once, few or many, or a class for an expanded clone.

clone_size	j_call	v_call	d_call	cdr3_nt	cdr3_aa
-	TRBJ1-1	TRBV30	-	TGTGCCTGGAGTAGGGCGGGGGGGCGGAGAGCTTTCTTT	CAWSRAGGRRAFF
-	TRBJ2-7	TRBV10-3	-	TGTGCCATCAGTGAGGACAGGTCCTACGAGCAGTACTTC	CAISEDRSYEQYF
-	TRBJ1-3	TRBV28	TRBD1	TGTGCCAGCAGATCACAGGGGACTGGAAACACCATATATTTT	CASRSQGTGNTIYF
-	TRBJ1-1	TRBV11-2	TRBD1	TGTGCCAGCAGCCGGACAGGGGGAACTGAAGCTTTCTTT	CASSRTGGTEAFF
-	TRBJ2-7	TRBV29-1	TRBD1	TGCAGCGCCACGACAGGGGCAGGGGGTGAGCAGTACTTC	CSATTGAGGEQYF
-	TRBJ1-1	TRBV7-9	TRBD1	TGTGCCAGCAGCTTAGTATTTGGGACAGGGGGGACTGAAGCTTTCTTT	CASSLVFGTGGTEAFF
-	TRBJ2-2	TRBV15	-	TGTGCCACCCCTAAACAGGGGAACACCGGGGAGCTGTTTTTT	CATPKQGNTGELFF
-	TRBJ2-3	TRBV13	-	TGTGCCAGCAGCCCCTGGACAGCGAGCACAGATACGCAGTATTTT	CASSPWTASTDTQYF
-	TRBJ1-4	TRBV25-1	TRBD1	TGTGCCAGCAGTGACCCCGGGACAGGGGGTGAAAAACTGTTTTTT	CASSDPGTGGEKLFF
-	TRBJ2-2	TRBV19	TRBD1	TGTGCCAGTAAACCGGACAGGGGTACCGGGGAGCTGTTTTTT	CASKPDRGTGELFF
-	TRBJ1-1	TRBV6-7	TRBD1	TGTGCCAGCAGTACGACAGGGGAGGGCTCAAAGAACACTGAAGCTTTCTTT	CASSTTGEGSKNTEAFF
-	TRBJ1-4	TRBV19	TRBD1	TGTGCCAGCGGGGCCTGGGACAGTACTAATGAAAAACTGTTTTTT	CASGAWDSTNEKLFF
-	TRBJ2-7	TRBV11-1	TRBD1	TGTGCCAGCAGCACCTCGACAGGGAATTATCGCTACGAGCAGTACTTC	CASSTSTGNYRYEQYF
-	TRBJ2-2	TRBV2	-	TGTGCCAGCAGTGACGAGGGAGCGGGGGAGCTGTTTTTT	CASSDEGAGELFF
-	TRBJ2-2	TRBV3-1/TRBV3-2	TRBD2	TGTGCCAGCAGCCGACTAGCGGGAGTGGTCGGGGAGCTGTTTTTT	CASSRLAGVVGELFF
-	TRBJ2-1	TRBV6-4	-	TGTGCCAGCCGGAACACCCTTGGGAAGGTCGGGGGTGAGCAGTTCTTC	CASRNTLGKVGGEQFF
-	TRBJ1-2	TRBV28	-	TGTGCCAGCAGTTCTGGGGGGTTCTATGGCTACACCTTC	CASSSGGFYGYTF
-	TRBJ2-7	TRBV6-5	-	TGTGCCAGCAGTTACAAACAGGGATTCTCCTACGAGCAGTACTTC	CASSYKQGFSYEQYF
-	TRBJ1-4	TRBV6-5	TRBD1	TGTGCCGCCACCGGACAGGGGGCTTTTAATGAAAAACTGTTTTTT	CAATGQGAFNEKLFF
-	TRBJ1-1	TRBV28	-	TGTGCCAGCGTAACCCCAACGGTAACTGAAGCTTTCTTT	CASVTPTVTEAFF
once	TRBJ2-1	TRBV12-3/TRBV12-4	-	TGTGCCAGCAGTCGGGCGAACAGGGTTGAGCAGTTCTTC	CASSRANRVEQFF
-	TRBJ2-3	TRBV7-3	TRBD2	TGTGCCAGCAGCTTAATGGGCCCGGGACTAGCGGGAGGGGGGAGCACAGATACGCAGTATTTT	CASSLMGPGLAGGGSTDTQYF
-	TRBJ1-5	TRBV7-8	TRBD1	TGTGCCAGCAGCGGACGATGGGACAGGGATAGCAATCAGCCCCAGCATTTT	CASSGRWDRDSNQPQHF
-	TRBJ2-7	TRBV7-9	-	TGTGCCAGCAGCCACAGGACCTACGAGCAGTACTTC	CASSHRTYEQYF
-	TRBJ2-7	TRBV6-5	-	TGTGCCAGCAGTACTGACAGCCAAATCTCCTACGAGCAGTACTTC	CASSTDSQISYEQYF
-	TRBJ1-1	TRBV7-2	-	TGTGCCAGCAGCTTAGGTGGTACAACACCGACGGAGGCTTTCTTT	CASSLGGTTPTEAFF
-	TRBJ1-5	TRBV6-5	-	TGTGCCAGCAGTTACGGGGCAGGGTTGCAGCCCCAGCATTTT	CASSYGAGLQPQHF
-	TRBJ2-7	TRBV6-5	-	TGTGCCAGCAGCAGGGACACGGGGGGCCGCGAGCAGTACTTC	CASSRDTGGREQYF
-	TRBJ1-5	TRBV4-2	-	TGTGCCAGCAGCCAAGTCGGTTATCAGCCCCAGCATTTT	CASSQVGYQPQHF
-	TRBJ1-2	TRBV10-3	TRBD1	TGTGCCATACGGACAGGTTCTAACTATGGCTACACCTTC	CAIRTGSNYGYTF
-	TRBJ1-5	TRBV6-2/TRBV6-3	-	TGTGCCAGCAGTTACTTGGGAGGGAATCAGCCCCAGCATTTT	CASSYLGGNQPQHF
-	TRBJ1-1	TRBV10-3	TRBD1	TGTGCCATCAGTGCGACAGGGACTGAAGCTTTCTTT	CAISATGTEAFF
-	TRBJ2-1	TRBV29-1	-	TGCAGCGTTGAAGTAGGAGGTGAGCAGTTCTTC	CSVEVGGEQFF
-	TRBJ2-2	TRBV7-9	TRBD2	TGTGCCAGCAGCTTAGTCGCGGGAGGGCCTTACGGCCCCGGGGAGCTGTTTTTT	CASSLVAGGPYGPGELFF
-	TRBJ2-5	TRBV27	-	TGTGCCAGCAGTTCGCAAGAGACCCAGTACTTC	CASSSQETQYF
once	TRBJ2-7	TRBV6-5	-	TGTGCCAGCAGTTACTCCGGGTCCCCGAGGGAGCAGTACTTC	CASSYSGSPREQYF
-	TRBJ2-7	TRBV19	-	TGTGCCAGTAGTATAGGCACCCTCAGATACGAGCAGTACTTC	CASSIGTLRYEQYF
-	TRBJ1-4	TRBV5-6	-	TGTGCCAGCAGCTTGGGGTATTTGGACAGAACTAATGAAAAACTGTTTTTT	CASSLGYLDRTNEKLFF
once	TRBJ2-7	TRBV7-2	-	TGTGCCAGCAGCCCCCAAGTGTACAGGGACCACGAGCAGTACTTC	CASSPQVYRDHEQYF
-	TRBJ1-1	TRBV7-9	TRBD1	TGTGCCAGCAGCTTAGGGGACAGGGGGCGGTACACTGAAGCTTTCTTT	CASSLGDRGRYTEAFF
-	TRBJ2-2	TRBV7-3	-	TGTGCCAGCAGCTTATATGCGGGCGGGGAGCTGTTTTTT	CASSLYAGGELFF
-	TRBJ2-7	TRBV4-3	-	TGCGCCAGCAGCCAAAATGTGGTCGGTTCCTACGAGCAGTACTTC	CASSQNVVGSYEQYF
-	TRBJ1-2	TRBV27	-	TGTGCCAGCAGTTTCATCGGGAATCCGGGACAACTGGGCGGCTACACCTTC	CASSFIGNPGQLGGYTF
once	TRBJ1-6	TRBV7-2	-	TGTGCCAGCAGCTTATCTCTGGGGGCGGATAATTCACCCCTCCACTTT	CASSLSLGADNSPLHF
-	TRBJ1-2	TRBV6-5	-	TGTGCCAGCAGTTACTCTGAAGGCGGTGATGGCTACACCTTC	CASSYSEGGDGYTF
-	TRBJ1-3	TRBV6-5	TRBD1	TGTGCCAGCAGTTGCGACGACAGGGCCGGAAACACCATATATTTT	CASSCDDRAGNTIYF
-	TRBJ2-7	TRBV6-2/TRBV6-3	TRBD2	TGTGCCAGCAGTTCTGTCCTAGCGGGGCGGACCTACGAGCAGTACTTC	CASSSVLAGRTYEQYF
-	TRBJ2-7	TRBV18	-	TGTGCCAGCTCACAAACCGGGAATGCCAACGAGCAGTACTTC	CASSQTGNANEQYF
-	TRBJ2-7	TRBV7-2	TRBD2	TGTGCCAGCAGCTTTCAGCGGGGGGGCGCCTACGAGCAGTACTTC	CASSFQRGGAYEQYF
few	TRBJ1-1	TRBV19	-	TGTGCCAGTAACTCCCAGGGGAGTGGAAACACTGAAGCTTTCTTT	CASNSQGSGNTEAFF
-	TRBJ1-4	TRBV30	-	TGTGCCTGGAGAGGGCAGGGCTGGGAAAAACTGTTTTTT	CAWRGQGWEKLFF
-	TRBJ2-3	TRBV7-7	-	TGTGCTAGCAGCTTAGTGGCGGGTGGGCAACTGGATACGCAGTATTTT	CASSLVAGGQLDTQYF
-	TRBJ1-3	TRBV7-9	-	TGTGCCAGCAGCCCACAGGGACACACCATATATTTT	CASSPQGHTIYF
-	TRBJ1-2	TRBV12-3/TRBV12-4	-	TGTGCCAGCAGTTGGGGCAGCTCCTATGGCTACACCTTC	CASSWGSSYGYTF
-	TRBJ1-2	TRBV4-1	-	TGCGCCAGCAGCTTCACGGGGAGTAACTATGGCTACACCTTC	CASSFTGSNYGYTF